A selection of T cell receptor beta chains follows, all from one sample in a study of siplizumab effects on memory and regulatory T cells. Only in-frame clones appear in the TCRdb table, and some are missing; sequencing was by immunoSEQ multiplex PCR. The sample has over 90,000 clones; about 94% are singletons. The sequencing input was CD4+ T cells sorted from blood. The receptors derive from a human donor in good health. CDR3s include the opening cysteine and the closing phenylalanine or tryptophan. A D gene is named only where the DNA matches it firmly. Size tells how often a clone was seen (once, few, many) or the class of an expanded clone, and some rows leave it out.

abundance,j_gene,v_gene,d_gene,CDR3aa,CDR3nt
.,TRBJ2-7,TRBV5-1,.,CASSFGGDRAYEQYF,TGCGCCAGCAGCTTTGGAGGAGATCGGGCTTACGAGCAGTACTTC
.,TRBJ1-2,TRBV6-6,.,CASSNTRDNYGYTF,TGTGCCAGCAGTAACACCCGGGACAACTATGGCTACACCTTC
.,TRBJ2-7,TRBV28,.,CATQNAGRHYEQYF,TGTGCCACACAAAACGCCGGCAGGCACTACGAGCAGTACTTC
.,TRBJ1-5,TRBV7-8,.,CASSESGAKHF,TGTGCCAGCAGCGAATCAGGGGCCAAGCATTTT
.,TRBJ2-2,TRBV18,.,CASSPLGRTGELFF,TGTGCCAGCTCACCTTTAGGCAGGACCGGGGAGCTGTTTTTT
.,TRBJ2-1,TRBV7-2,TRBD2,CASSPGLAGDREQFF,TGTGCCAGCAGCCCAGGACTAGCGGGAGATCGAGAGCAGTTCTTC
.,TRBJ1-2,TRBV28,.,CASSLPPGTYGYTF,TGTGCCAGCAGTTTGCCCCCAGGAACCTATGGCTACACCTTC
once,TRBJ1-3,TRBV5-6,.,CASSFGRVYGNTIYF,TGTGCCAGCAGCTTTGGCAGGGTATATGGAAACACCATATATTTT
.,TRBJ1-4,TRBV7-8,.,CASSTGGVSNEKLFF,TGTGCCAGCAGCACGGGCGGGGTGTCTAATGAAAAACTGTTTTTT
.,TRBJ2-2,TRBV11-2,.,CASSFGAATGELFF,TGTGCCAGCAGCTTCGGTGCGGCCACCGGGGAGCTGTTTTTT
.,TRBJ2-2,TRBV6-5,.,CASSREGSVAGELFF,TGTGCCAGCAGCCGCGAGGGGAGTGTGGCCGGGGAGCTGTTTTTT
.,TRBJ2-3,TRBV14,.,CASSQLGSTDTQYF,TGTGCCAGCAGCCAGCTGGGGAGCACAGATACGCAGTATTTT
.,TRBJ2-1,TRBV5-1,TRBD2,CASSLVAGGPHEQFF,TGCGCCAGCAGCTTGGTAGCGGGAGGGCCGCATGAGCAGTTCTTC
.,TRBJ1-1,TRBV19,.,CASSLKVNTEAFF,TGTGCCAGTAGTCTCAAGGTGAACACTGAAGCTTTCTTT
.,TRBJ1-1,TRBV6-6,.,CASSYRATGRTEAFF,TGTGCCAGCAGTTACCGCGCGACAGGTCGGACTGAAGCTTTCTTT
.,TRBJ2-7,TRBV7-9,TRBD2,CASSLGSGSRNYEQYF,TGTGCCAGCAGCTTAGGAAGCGGGAGTCGTAACTACGAGCAGTACTTC
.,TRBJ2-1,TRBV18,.,CASHDYNEQFF,TGTGCCAGCCACGACTACAATGAGCAGTTCTTC
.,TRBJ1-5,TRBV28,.,CASGSLGQPQHF,TGTGCCAGCGGGTCATTGGGTCAGCCCCAGCATTTT
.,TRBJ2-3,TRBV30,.,CAWSRADTQYF,TGTGCCTGGAGCCGGGCAGATACGCAGTATTTT
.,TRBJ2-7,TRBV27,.,CASKTLGGGVRPYEQYF,TGTGCCAGCAAAACTCTAGGCGGCGGGGTTCGGCCCTACGAGCAGTACTTC
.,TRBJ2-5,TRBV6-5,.,CASRLLGRETQYF,TGTGCCAGCAGGCTCTTGGGACGAGAGACCCAGTACTTC
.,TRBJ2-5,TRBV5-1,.,CASSLDSLQETQYF,TGCGCCAGCAGCTTGGACAGCCTCCAAGAGACCCAGTACTTC
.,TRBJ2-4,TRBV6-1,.,CATSRLKNIQYF,TGTGCCACCTCTCGCCTCAAAAACATTCAGTACTTC
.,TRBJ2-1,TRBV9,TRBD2,CASSARLAGDNEQFF,TGTGCCAGCAGCGCCCGACTAGCGGGAGACAATGAGCAGTTCTTC
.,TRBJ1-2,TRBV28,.,CASRGGSTYIYGYTF,TGTGCCAGCAGAGGGGGTTCAACTTACATCTATGGCTACACCTTC
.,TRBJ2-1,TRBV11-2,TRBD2,CASSLPSGISTYNEQFF,TGTGCCAGCAGCTTACCCAGCGGGATCTCAACCTACAATGAGCAGTTCTTC
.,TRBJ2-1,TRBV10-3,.,CAISEGGNEQFF,TGTGCCATCAGTGAAGGGGGGAATGAGCAGTTCTTC
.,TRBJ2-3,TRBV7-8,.,CASSPSGSTDTQYF,TGTGCCAGCAGCCCGAGCGGGAGCACAGATACGCAGTATTTT
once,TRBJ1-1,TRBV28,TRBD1,CASSSLQRGLFF,TGTGCCAGCAGTTCCCTACAAAGGGGGCTTTTCTTT
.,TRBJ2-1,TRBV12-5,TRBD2,CASGPGLADEQFF,TGTGCTAGTGGACCTGGACTAGCTGATGAGCAGTTCTTC
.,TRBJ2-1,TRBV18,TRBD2,CASSPERELGEQFF,TGTGCCAGCTCACCGGAGCGGGAGTTGGGTGAGCAGTTCTTC
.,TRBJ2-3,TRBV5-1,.,CASSLADTQYF,TGCGCCAGCAGCTTGGCAGATACGCAGTATTTT
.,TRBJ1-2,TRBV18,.,CASSSGAGTGNYGYTF,TGTGCCAGCTCATCCGGGGCCGGGACGGGCAACTATGGCTACACCTTC
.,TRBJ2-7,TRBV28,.,CASTRGFDEQYF,TGTGCCAGTACCCGGGGTTTCGACGAGCAGTACTTC
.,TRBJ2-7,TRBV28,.,CASSPWTVVYEQYF,TGTGCCAGCAGTCCTTGGACCGTAGTCTACGAGCAGTACTTC
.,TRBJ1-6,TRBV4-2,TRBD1,CASSQPRTGGHSPLHF,TGTGCCAGCAGCCAACCCCGGACAGGGGGGCATTCACCCCTCCACTTT
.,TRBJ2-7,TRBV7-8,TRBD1,CASSPGTGGEQYF,TGTGCCAGCAGCCCCGGGACAGGGGGCGAGCAGTACTTC
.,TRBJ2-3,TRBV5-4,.,CASSFVGSTDTQYF,TGTGCCAGCAGCTTCGTAGGAAGCACAGATACGCAGTATTTT
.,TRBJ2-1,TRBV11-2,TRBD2,CASSPGPGFLAGGEKQFF,TGTGCCAGCAGCCCAGGACCCGGGTTTCTAGCGGGAGGGGAAAAGCAGTTCTTC
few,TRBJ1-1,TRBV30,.,CALPRTIEAFF,TGTGCCCTGCCCCGAACCATTGAAGCTTTCTTT
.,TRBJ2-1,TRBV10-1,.,CASSAQGREQFF,TGCGCCAGCAGTGCACAGGGTAGGGAGCAGTTCTTC
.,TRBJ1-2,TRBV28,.,CASSPPSPPNYGYTF,TGTGCCAGCAGTCCCCCCAGCCCACCTAACTATGGCTACACCTTC
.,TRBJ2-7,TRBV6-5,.,CASSFRYEQYF,TGTGCCAGCAGTTTTCGGTACGAGCAGTACTTC
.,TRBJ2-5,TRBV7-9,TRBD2,CASSYQSGGGETQYF,TGTGCCAGCAGCTACCAAAGCGGGGGTGGGGAGACCCAGTACTTC
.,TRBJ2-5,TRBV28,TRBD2,CASSSHLAGETQYF,TGTGCCAGCAGTTCCCACTTAGCGGGAGAGACCCAGTACTTC
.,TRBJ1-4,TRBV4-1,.,CASSLTLREKLFF,TGCGCCAGCAGCCTTACCTTGCGGGAAAAACTGTTTTTT